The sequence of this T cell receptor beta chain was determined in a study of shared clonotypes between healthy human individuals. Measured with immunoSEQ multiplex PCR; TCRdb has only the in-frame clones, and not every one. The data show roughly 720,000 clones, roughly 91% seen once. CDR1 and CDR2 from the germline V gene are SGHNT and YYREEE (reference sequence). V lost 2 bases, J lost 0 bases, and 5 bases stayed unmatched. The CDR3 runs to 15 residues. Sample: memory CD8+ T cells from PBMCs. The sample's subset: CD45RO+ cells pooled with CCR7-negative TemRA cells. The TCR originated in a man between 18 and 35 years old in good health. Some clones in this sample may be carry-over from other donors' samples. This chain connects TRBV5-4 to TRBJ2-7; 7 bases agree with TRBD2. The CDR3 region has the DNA TGTGCCAGCAGCTTCGGGCTAGCGGACTCCTACGAGCAGTACTTC. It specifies CASSFGLADSYEQYF.